This is a list of T cell receptor beta chains from one sample in a study of glioma-infiltrating T cells after dendritic cell vaccination. TCRdb keeps only in-frame clones here, not all; method: immunoSEQ multiplex PCR. The sample holds about 64,000 clones, 75% to 85% seen once. The specimen comprised blood, sampled before dendritic cell vaccination. These receptors came from a human donor with glioblastoma. Each CDR3 is given without its conserved first and last residue.

TRBJ1-5 | 13 | TRBV28 | ASSLKRIGNQPQH
TRBJ2-3 | 12 | TRBV6-5 | ASRQTYLTDTQY
TRBJ1-3 | 10 | TRBV29-1 | SGGEYGNTIY
TRBJ2-5 | 12 | TRBV6-1 | ASSDTGGRETQY
TRBJ2-3 | 16 | TRBV18 | ASSSLTGRDREGDTQY
TRBJ1-3 | 13 | TRBV4-2 | ASSHTRDPGNTIY
TRBJ2-5 | 13 | TRBV2 | ASSGEGDYAETQY
TRBJ1-2 | 11 | TRBV7-9 | ASSLGAGYGYT
TRBJ2-5 | 13 | TRBV11-2 | ASSLEGGAQETQY
TRBJ1-1 | 12 | TRBV5-4 | ASSRRTGSTEAF
TRBJ2-4 | 13 | TRBV2 | ASSPARGSENIQY
TRBJ2-7 | 11 | TRBV5-4 | ASSLSSSYEQY
TRBJ1-3 | 11 | TRBV5-4 | ASSLGVGDTIY
TRBJ2-7 | 11 | TRBV6-5 | ASSYSTGVGQY
TRBJ1-5 | 13 | TRBV28 | ASHPLAGTDQPQH
TRBJ1-6 | 11 | TRBV27 | ASSLQNNSPLH
TRBJ1-1 | 15 | TRBV11-2 | ASSLGQGLFGDTEAF
TRBJ2-3 | 14 | TRBV5-1 | ASSLATFSSTDTQY
TRBJ2-7 | 9 | TRBV28 | ASLGGHEQY
TRBJ1-1 | 10 | TRBV6-5 | ASRKQGIEAF
TRBJ1-2 | 13 | TRBV10-2 | ATEGTAAANYGYT
TRBJ2-1 | 17 | TRBV6-1 | ASSEPQGQGALAGPGQF
TRBJ2-3 | 9 | TRBV11-2 | ASLAADTQY
TRBJ1-1 | 13 | TRBV5-1 | ASSLEASSGTEAF
TRBJ2-4 | 12 | TRBV6-1 | ASCLGTGKNIQY
TRBJ1-2 | 12 | TRBV6-6 | ASSPRDRWDGYT
TRBJ2-2 | 14 | TRBV4-1 | ASSQGQASNTGELF
TRBJ2-1 | 14 | TRBV6-4 | ASSDSLGVSYNEQF
TRBJ1-5 | 14 | TRBV7-9 | ASSSGAEAPNQPQH
TRBJ1-1 | 12 | TRBV28 | ASTPQPTHTEAF
TRBJ1-1 | 13 | TRBV25-1 | ASSESSAGPTEAF
TRBJ2-3 | 13 | TRBV5-1 | ASSLEQGHQDTQY
TRBJ2-5 | 15 | TRBV4-1 | ASSPLVGGGLGETQY
TRBJ2-7 | 13 | TRBV2 | ASRKGSGAGHEQY
TRBJ1-2 | 11 | TRBV19 | ASSITTGHGYT
TRBJ2-3 | 6 | TRBV30 | AWSAQY
TRBJ2-7 | 13 | TRBV2 | ASSDATGVTYEQY
TRBJ2-3 | 12 | TRBV28 | ASIGLPPGGTQY
TRBJ1-5 | 16 | TRBV10-1 | ASVKNRDSVCSNQPQH
TRBJ2-3 | 11 | TRBV7-6 | ASSPQGMDTQY
TRBJ1-5 | 12 | TRBV7-8 | ASSLASGIQPQH
TRBJ2-7 | 11 | TRBV6-6 | ASSYGGSYEQY
TRBJ1-6 | 13 | TRBV2 | ASKERGPPDSPLH
TRBJ2-1 | 13 | TRBV9 | ASSPQRGGLGEQF
TRBJ2-1 | 11 | TRBV29-1 | SVDPIAVTEQF
TRBJ2-1 | 11 | TRBV2 | ASSDPGNNEQF
TRBJ2-2 | 13 | TRBV7-6 | ASSWGQVDTGELF
TRBJ2-1 | 14 | TRBV4-2 | ASSQGLAASYNEQF
TRBJ2-7 | 11 | TRBV5-6 | ASSFLRAYEQY
TRBJ1-6 | 12 | TRBV10-3 | AISDRGYNSPLH
TRBJ1-5 | 15 | TRBV27 | ASTGTAGTSSNQPQH
TRBJ2-1 | 11 | TRBV11-3 | ASAAGGPNEQF
TRBJ1-3 | 12 | TRBV5-1 | ATSDGNSGNTIY
TRBJ2-7 | 12 | TRBV28 | ASRVTGALERQY
TRBJ1-5 | 13 | TRBV19 | ASTPQVNSNQPQH
TRBJ1-4 | 14 | TRBV5-1 | ASSLAPRGTNEKLF
TRBJ2-3 | 15 | TRBV5-6 | ASSFSVAGGLTDTQY
TRBJ2-3 | 11 | TRBV2 | ARRTATTDTQY
TRBJ2-7 | 13 | TRBV2 | ASSEDASPTYEQY